Listed below are T cell receptor beta chains from one sample, sequenced in a study of cytomegalovirus exposure and HLA in healthy donors. Only in-frame clones appear in the TCRdb table, and some are missing; sequencing was by immunoSEQ multiplex PCR. The sample contains some 150,000 clones, 65% to 90% of which appear only once. Material: PBMCs. These TCRs come from a female donor in good health and CMV-seronegative. The conserved cysteine and the conserved F or W are not part of the CDR3 here. A row's size may be missing; if present it is once, few, many or a size class.

V gene: TRBV10-3
clone size: NA
CDR3 protein: ATRDRENSNQPQH

V gene: TRBV7-6
clone size: NA
CDR3 protein: ASSLADRGSYNEQF

V gene: TRBV1
clone size: NA
CDR3 protein: TSSQERMSDQETQY

V gene: TRBV27
clone size: NA
CDR3 protein: ASSRPSGSFYEQY

V gene: TRBV29-1
clone size: NA
CDR3 protein: SVDRGGTEAF

V gene: TRBV6-5
clone size: NA
CDR3 protein: ASSYGAGTYEQY

V gene: TRBV9
clone size: NA
CDR3 protein: ASGPSGSHEQY

V gene: TRBV5-4
clone size: NA
CDR3 protein: ASSGTGGAGETQY

V gene: TRBV6-1
clone size: few
CDR3 protein: ASSDEGRRTLYNEQF

V gene: TRBV27
clone size: NA
CDR3 protein: ASRTPYNTGELF

V gene: TRBV15
clone size: few
CDR3 protein: ATISAMDTEAF

V gene: TRBV10-1
clone size: NA
CDR3 protein: ASSVGQSSYEQY

V gene: TRBV4-2
clone size: NA
CDR3 protein: ASSQESFPDSSYEQY

V gene: TRBV30
clone size: few
CDR3 protein: AWRRETQY

V gene: TRBV29-1
clone size: NA
CDR3 protein: SVLQGPALEQY

V gene: TRBV6-5
clone size: NA
CDR3 protein: ASSLIGQGEQF

V gene: TRBV27
clone size: NA
CDR3 protein: ASSSPDRAAYTDTQY

V gene: TRBV19
clone size: NA
CDR3 protein: ASSTLGLDGYT

V gene: TRBV11-2
clone size: NA
CDR3 protein: ASSARPRGTEAF

V gene: TRBV6-5
clone size: NA
CDR3 protein: ASSSDRGYGYT

V gene: TRBV5-1
clone size: NA
CDR3 protein: ASSLNSGRGSYNEQF

V gene: TRBV30
clone size: once
CDR3 protein: AWKRTSGSEDEQF

V gene: TRBV5-1
clone size: once
CDR3 protein: ASSLVEGASNYGYT

V gene: TRBV6-5
clone size: NA
CDR3 protein: ASSLDRGRWAF

V gene: TRBV6-5
clone size: NA
CDR3 protein: ASSKGYQETQY

V gene: TRBV2
clone size: NA
CDR3 protein: ASRVTGVGETQY

V gene: TRBV5-8
clone size: NA
CDR3 protein: ASSLPGQGVVGGGYT

V gene: TRBV4-1
clone size: NA
CDR3 protein: ASSRRTSGSLEEQY

V gene: TRBV29-1
clone size: once
CDR3 protein: SAADRNYGYT

V gene: TRBV10-2
clone size: NA
CDR3 protein: ASSEWHRNTIY

V gene: TRBV27
clone size: few
CDR3 protein: ASSLGTFYEQY

V gene: TRBV2
clone size: NA
CDR3 protein: ASSPGQRQYEQY

V gene: TRBV4-1
clone size: NA
CDR3 protein: ASSQDLAGDNQPQH

V gene: TRBV9
clone size: NA
CDR3 protein: ASSVDGASYEQY

V gene: TRBV6-5
clone size: NA
CDR3 protein: ASSPDRGSNQPQH

V gene: TRBV5-1
clone size: NA
CDR3 protein: ASSPRTSGENEQF

V gene: TRBV27
clone size: NA
CDR3 protein: ASSFRQRGTYEQY

V gene: TRBV10-3
clone size: NA
CDR3 protein: AITPGQGAYEQY

V gene: TRBV5-1
clone size: once
CDR3 protein: ASSLEAGYNEQF

V gene: TRBV7-2
clone size: NA
CDR3 protein: ASSPQTGAGNTIY

V gene: TRBV28
clone size: once
CDR3 protein: ASSLWGREYNEQF

V gene: TRBV28
clone size: NA
CDR3 protein: ASSFGWASGNTIY

V gene: TRBV6-1
clone size: NA
CDR3 protein: ASSDIGEQY

V gene: TRBV2
clone size: once
CDR3 protein: ASSLHGSSYEQY

V gene: TRBV15
clone size: once
CDR3 protein: ATSRGGPGSEKLF

V gene: TRBV27
clone size: NA
CDR3 protein: ASSLVGTVRFGEGEQF

V gene: TRBV6-1
clone size: once
CDR3 protein: ASSELEGDYGYT

V gene: TRBV9
clone size: NA
CDR3 protein: ASSAQGHTGELF

V gene: TRBV7-2
clone size: NA
CDR3 protein: ASSFKGATSNYGYT

V gene: TRBV6-5
clone size: few
CDR3 protein: ASSYKEGHTEAF

V gene: TRBV4-1
clone size: NA
CDR3 protein: ASSQARATGNTEAF

V gene: TRBV5-8
clone size: NA
CDR3 protein: ASSLPTGSYGYT

V gene: TRBV19
clone size: NA
CDR3 protein: ASSISAGLNTEAF

V gene: TRBV7-9
clone size: NA
CDR3 protein: ASSLTTGGQY

V gene: TRBV10-3
clone size: NA
CDR3 protein: ATGGDQGPYEQY

V gene: TRBV27
clone size: NA
CDR3 protein: ASSQKGNNQPQH

V gene: TRBV5-4
clone size: NA
CDR3 protein: ASSLDQGNTDTQY

V gene: TRBV2
clone size: NA
CDR3 protein: ASGRSNYGYT

V gene: TRBV30
clone size: NA
CDR3 protein: AWSVHTPTAEAF

V gene: TRBV5-4
clone size: NA
CDR3 protein: ASSWQAGANTGELF